This T cell receptor beta chain was observed in a study of CD8+CD57+ T cells in acquired aplastic anemia. Study-level information: Sorted cells (CD4+ and CD8+) yielded DNA amounts that averaged around 3.5 ug. Study-wide results and limits: Statistical testing detected no significant gap in CD8+ Simpson's diversity between patients and controls.

Patients included in sequencing had previously demonstrated CD8+CD57+ cell expansion by flow cytometry. Each of the patients presented with severe acquired aplastic anemia. Patients had undergone no therapy by the time their blood was sampled. Turning to this clonotype: The antigen is not known.

Germline CDR1 DFQATT, CDR2 SNEGSKA (reference sequence). V lost 6 bases and J 2 bases, leaving 10 bases between the germline ends. CDR3 length equals 12 residues. TCR beta VDJ and CDR3 profiles were obtained from a genomic DNA template. MiXCR, run by TCRdb on the reads, gives a single entry per CDR3 protein. The sample has about 180,000 distinct CDR3 sequences, roughly 63% seen once. The chain has TRBV20-1 and TRBJ1-2; D gene unclear. The source is a human donor with aplastic anemia. The sequencing sample was made of sorted CD4+, CD8+, or CD8+CD57+ T cells (not recorded which) from PBMCs. The CDR3 DNA follows: TGCAGTGCCTACCAGTTAAACTATGGCTACACCTTC. It yields the protein CSAYQLNYGYTF.